The present TCR beta chain was sequenced within a study of beta chain features in type 1 diabetes (dated by TCRdb to the late 2010s). Study-level background: No differences in mean age, gender distribution, total cell number or subset yield were found between patients and healthy donors. A total of around 110,000,000 sorted cells were examined across all samples, and a strong correlation was observed between cell number per subset and RNA yield. The study compared TCRB repertoires of sorted circulating CD4+ T cell subsets between recently diagnosed type 1 diabetes patients and matched healthy donors. Regulatory and stem cell-like memory subsets were obtained from only 8 patients and roughly eight healthy donors, while naive and central memory subsets were obtained from all 30 or so donors.

What the research found in general, with its limitations: Type 1 diabetes patients showed a moderate but significant shortening of TCRB CDR3 length in all four CD4+ subsets. Because the HLA sub-analyses included only small numbers of individuals, any influence of HLA type on TCRB rearrangement was left unresolved. The naive, central memory and regulatory TCRB repertoires appeared to resemble one another more closely among patients than among healthy donors. Sequencing cDNA rather than genomic DNA could over-represent highly expressing activated cells, although activation and CD3 levels did not differ between groups. Fewer insertions and more nucleotide deletions at VDJ recombination sites were observed in patients with type 1 diabetes, implying thymic rearrangement abnormalities. Shorter templates might be favored by PCR, yet because patient and control samples were amplified and corrected together, any such skew would affect both groups equally.

The entire amount of isolated RNA was reverse transcribed using the High Capacity cDNA Reverse Transcription Kit, so the sequenced TCRB transcripts were expressed ones. Naive, central memory and regulatory T cell samples underwent deep immunoSEQ sequencing, averaging around 3.6 million total reads per sample. Sorted cells were lysed in RLT buffer and RNA was extracted with DNase-treated RNeasy Micro or Mini kits, depending on cell number. To prevent cross-contamination, every cell subset was processed on its own, while patient and healthy donor samples were processed together. Using the immunoSEQ multiplex PCR, TCRB sequences were amplified from cDNA into 87-bp fragments spanning the CDR3 region. The amplicons were sequenced using the Illumina HiSeq platform. In the source study's methods: Synthetic template baselines were used to correct PCR bias computationally, reads within Hamming distance 2 were collapsed, and singletons that could not be merged were discarded. Reads were aligned against IMGT so that V, D and J genes, CDR3 length and insertions or deletions at six rearrangement sites could be assigned. Within each subset, clonotype counts were normalized to sorted cell number, after which true diversity and Gini coefficients were computed with the tcR R package. The overlap coefficient, calculated on TCRB nucleotide sequences, was used to measure repertoire sharing. Here the immuneACCESS table is served through TCRdb, limited to in-frame sequences with V and J called. Missing clones are a known gap in these copies; in checked studies unresolved V genes cover under half, and the rest lacks a known reason. V and J calls and clone size are copied from that table; D and trimming were computed from the DNA. Within this sample are more than 120,000 clones, with about 12% of them counted one time only. Approximately 1.3% of the sample is in the top ten clones.

Each donor gave one peripheral blood draw, averaging roughly 0.11 L, which was collected into heparinised tubes. A BD FACSAria II and a panel including CD45RO, CCR7, CD25, CD127, CD95 and CD27 were used to sort naive, central memory, regulatory and stem cell-like memory CD4+ T cells. All sorted populations exceeded 95% purity. PBMCs were isolated right away by Lymphoprep density gradient centrifugation and were stained directly, without culture. So that batch effects would be minimized, each experiment stained and sorted samples in pairs, pairing one healthy donor with one patient. This clone showed up just a few times. This clone's antigen is unknown. Base qualities are missing; no much larger clone stands one base away. Its CDR3 holds 14 amino acids, cysteine through phenylalanine. Only the CDR3 part of the read is kept: 42 bases, read in frame from the first base. Taken from the germline V gene, the CDR1 and CDR2 loops are SGHDT and YYEEEE. Germline trimming amounts to 6 bases on V and 9 bases on J, with 12 as the count of junction bases outside the gene matches.

The specimen sequenced was central memory CD4+ T cells from blood. The source of this sequence is a man aged 18 to 29 with type 1 diabetes. This receptor chain uses TRBV5-6 and TRBJ2-1, and 7 bases in between align with TRBD1. The CDR3 protein is CASIKAGGQGEQFF. The DNA sequence reads TGTGCCAGCATCAAGGCAGGGGGTCAGGGTGAGCAGTTCTTC.